Detailed here is one T cell receptor beta chain. Its antigen has not been determined. No much larger clonotype is one base removed from it; base qualities were not supplied. TCRbeta CDR3 regions were amplified from genomic DNA using the immunoSEQ Assay, a bias-controlled multiplex PCR. In the authors' own workflow: Nucleated cell counts per sample were estimated from amplification of reference gene primers within the assay. Sequence reads were collapsed and filtered to measure the absolute abundance of every unique TCRbeta CDR3 rearrangement. For each sample, productive Simpson clonality was calculated as the square root of Simpson's diversity index over productive rearrangements. The table comes from immuneACCESS by way of TCRdb, which keeps in-frame sequences with V and J called. Part of the clones is missing from these tables; in studies checked, under half for an unresolved V gene and the rest for unknown reasons. Clone size and the V and J calls come from that table; the DNA yielded D and trimming. For this sample the table gives over 100,000 clones, of which over 70% were detected only once. In total, the top ten clones hold less than 5% of the sample.

This entry belongs to a study of blood T cell repertoires in COVID-19 (dated by TCRdb to 2020 to 2022). Describing the broader study: The collaborator samples originated in the United States, Italy and Spain and spanned the acute and convalescent phases of COVID-19. The material from the prospective study consisted of cDNA or gDNA derived from T cells, B-cell-depleted T cells, or PBMCs. Subjects who had been exposed to COVID-19, were actively infected with it, or had recovered from it provided the deeply sampled blood TCRbeta repertoires that made up the dataset. The repertoires were released in a freely available public database intended as a resource for research on the immune response to SARS-CoV-2. The samples were drawn from the first 160 participants of the ongoing ImmuneRACE study and from more than 1,000 subjects provided by 6 global collaborators. Sample metadata almost always included a de-identified subject ID, COVID-19 status, age in years and sex. Where available, HLA class I and class II types were taken from metadata supplied by the sample provider and were not determined by assay-based typing. General findings and caveats noted by the study authors: Clinical and demographic metadata were provided uncurated, with the amount varying by source and participant.

Whole blood was collected in K2EDTA tubes by collaborating institutions according to the institutions' own protocols. For TCRbeta analysis, collaborator samples were shipped as frozen whole blood, as isolated PBMCs, or as DNA extracted from either sample type. Trimming takes 2 bases off V and 1 base off J; junction bases not matched to a gene: 4. CDR3 length: 16 amino acids, cysteine to phenylalanine. CDR3 DNA is the only sequence kept; it has 48 bases, read in frame from the first base. The CDR1 and CDR2 encoded by the germline V gene are SGHDT and YYEEEE. In this chain, TRBV5-6 is recombined with TRBJ1-2, and 11 bases in between align with TRBD1. Sequenced input: peripheral blood. The receptor's source is a human donor in a cohort sampled during active or convalescent COVID-19. The CDR3 reads CASSFFGTGGNYGYTF. The nucleotide sequence is TGTGCCAGCAGCTTTTTTGGGACAGGGGGTAACTATGGCTACACCTTC.